What follows describes a single T cell receptor beta chain. The sample comes from a study of blood T cell repertoires in COVID-19. The assay was immunoSEQ multiplex PCR, and TCRdb's table has in-frame clones only and misses some. This table holds roughly 70,000 clones, more than 75% found once. The source of this sequence is a man aged 45-60 years with active COVID-19. The sequencing input was peripheral blood.

The CDR3 region has the DNA TGTGCCAGCAGTTACGATGCGGGACCCTACGAGCAGTACTTC. It is translated as CASSYDAGPYEQYF. The V and J genes are TRBV6-2 or TRBV6-3 and TRBJ2-7; a weak D match, TRBD2 (6 bases). V was pared by 2 bases and J by 2 bases, with 10 bases between. CDR3 length: 14 amino acids. Germline V CDR1 and CDR2: MNHEY, SVGEGT.